This entry describes one TCR beta chain. The antigen is unknown. The data were obtained in a study of cytomegalovirus exposure and HLA in healthy donors. Likely unrecorded immune exposures existed in these nominally healthy donors. Primers: 60 Vbeta forward and 13 Jbeta reverse. The method was immunoSEQ multiplex PCR; TCRdb's version includes in-frame clones alone and lacks a portion of them. Found here are some 77,000 clones, approximately 80% of them singletons; the top ten hold around 25%. Study-wide results and limits: An apparent linkage of common viral pathogens to several of the most significant clusters emerged in a later analysis.

Germline-derived CDR1 and CDR2 are SGHRS and YFSETQ. Trimming shortened V by 2 bases and J by 0 bases, and 9 bases separated the two germline ends. The CDR3 sequence is 15 residues long. The chain is built from TRBV5-1 and TRBJ2-1; D is perhaps TRBD2 (5 bases). The sequencing input was PBMCs. The TCR comes from a woman aged 45-60 years in good health and CMV-seropositive. The CDR3 here is CASSLRADSYNEQFF. CDR3 coding DNA: TGCGCCAGCAGCTTAAGAGCGGACTCCTACAATGAGCAGTTCTTC. The whole variable domain, remainder taken from reference TRBV5-1 and TRBJ2-1, is KAGVTQTPRYLIKTRGQQVTLSCSPISGHRSVSWYQQTPGQGLQFLFEYFSETQRNKGNFPGRFSGRQFSNSRSEMNVSTLELGDSALYLCASSLRADSYNEQFFGPGTRLTVL.